The rows below give T cell receptor beta chains drawn from one sample of a study of control samples from healthy donors and cancer patients. Sequencing used immunoSEQ multiplex PCR; TCRdb keeps in-frame clones, though not all of them. The repertoire holds over 150,000 clones, with about 95% as singletons. Material for sequencing was PBMCs. The origin of the receptors is a man aged 60-69 years with colorectal cancer. The CDR3 runs from the conserved cysteine through the conserved F or W. The D gene is left open where the match is weak. Expanded clones are given a class, and other clones once, few, many or no size at all.

>NA|TRBJ2-3|NA|TRBV19
CASNRGSADARDTQYF
TGTGCCAGTAACCGAGGGAGCGCCGACGCTAGAGATACGCAGTATTTT
>NA|TRBJ1-4|TRBD1|TRBV24-1
CATSDRTGDDEKLFF
TGTGCCACCAGTGACCGGACAGGAGACGATGAAAAACTGTTTTTT
>NA|TRBJ1-3|NA|TRBV6-5
CASRTDSGNTIYF
TGTGCCAGCAGAACGGACTCTGGAAACACCATATATTTT
>NA|TRBJ2-3|NA|TRBV7-9
CASRRDTSTDTQYF
TGTGCCAGCAGAAGAGACACTAGCACAGATACGCAGTATTTT
>once|TRBJ1-6|NA|TRBV21-1
CASPSSPLHF
TGTGCCAGCCCCAGTTCACCCCTCCACTTT
>NA|TRBJ1-2|NA|TRBV2
CASVTGTPAWASYGYTF
TGTGCCAGCGTAACCGGGACCCCTGCGTGGGCTTCCTATGGCTACACCTTC
>NA|TRBJ1-3|NA|TRBV11-2
CASSLGSSGNTIYF
TGTGCCAGCAGTCTCGGGTCCTCTGGAAACACCATATATTTT
>NA|TRBJ2-7|NA|TRBV18
CASSLRDTPYEQYF
TGTGCCAGCTCACTCAGGGACACCCCCTACGAGCAGTACTTC
>NA|TRBJ1-1|TRBD1|TRBV3-1/TRBV3-2
CASSQQGANTEAFF
TGTGCCAGCAGCCAACAGGGGGCAAACACTGAAGCTTTCTTT
>NA|TRBJ1-4|NA|TRBV5-1
CASSMDGTNEKLFF
TGCGCCAGCAGCATGGACGGCACCAATGAAAAACTGTTTTTT
>NA|TRBJ1-2|NA|TRBV27
CASSSAGGLTNYGYTF
TGTGCCAGCAGTTCCGCGGGGGGTTTGACTAACTATGGCTACACCTTC
>NA|TRBJ1-1|NA|TRBV5-1
CASSSYMNTEAFF
TGCGCCAGCAGCTCCTACATGAACACTGAAGCTTTCTTT
>NA|TRBJ2-2|NA|TRBV19
CASSIDGNTGELFF
TGTGCCAGTAGTATCGACGGGAACACCGGGGAGCTGTTTTTT
>NA|TRBJ1-3|NA|TRBV13
CASSLEPDSGNTIYF
TGTGCCAGCAGCTTAGAACCGGACTCTGGAAACACCATATATTTT
>NA|TRBJ2-2|TRBD2|TRBV10-3
CAISGGSGDTGELFF
TGTGCCATCAGTGGGGGTAGCGGGGACACCGGGGAGCTGTTTTTT
>NA|TRBJ2-7|NA|TRBV11-2
CASSLAGQTNEQYF
TGTGCCAGCAGCTTAGCGGGTCAGACTAACGAGCAGTACTTC
>NA|TRBJ2-7|NA|TRBV5-4
CASSLGPGADYEQYF
TGTGCCAGCAGCTTGGGCCCAGGAGCAGACTACGAGCAGTACTTC
>NA|TRBJ1-1|NA|TRBV7-2
CASSLAGNMNTEAFF
TGTGCCAGCAGCTTAGCAGGGAACATGAACACTGAAGCTTTCTTT
>NA|TRBJ1-5|NA|TRBV18
CASSPSDGGNQPQHF
TGTGCCAGCTCACCATCGGACGGTGGAAATCAGCCCCAGCATTTT
>NA|TRBJ2-1|NA|TRBV5-4
CASSLVLVDNEQFF
TGTGCCAGCAGCTTAGTGTTGGTTGACAATGAGCAGTTCTTC
>NA|TRBJ1-2|NA|TRBV12-3/TRBV12-4
CASSQEGRKGYTF
TGTGCCAGCAGTCAAGAGGGACGGAAGGGCTACACCTTC
>NA|TRBJ2-3|TRBD1|TRBV4-2
CASSQGQGGTDTQYF
TGTGCCAGCAGCCAAGGACAGGGGGGCACAGATACGCAGTATTTT
>NA|TRBJ2-1|TRBD1|TRBV6-5
CASSYRRDRVPNEQFF
TGTGCCAGCAGTTACAGGCGAGACAGGGTTCCCAATGAGCAGTTCTTC
>NA|TRBJ1-2|TRBD1|TRBV19
CASSPGTGSYGYTF
TGTGCCAGTAGTCCCGGGACAGGGTCCTATGGCTACACCTTC
>NA|TRBJ2-3|TRBD2|TRBV3-1/TRBV3-2
CASSQDTSGGALSW
TGTGCCAGCAGCCAAGACACTAGCGGGGGGGCCCTGAGCTGG
>NA|TRBJ1-2|NA|TRBV2
CASTEGGYYGYTF
TGTGCCAGCACCGAGGGGGGATACTATGGCTACACCTTC